Below are 12 T cell receptor beta chains sequenced from a single sample in a study of T cell responses to AZD1222 COVID-19 vaccine. The data were produced by immunoSEQ multiplex PCR, yet TCRdb's version contains in-frame clones alone and is incomplete. Of around 100,000 clones in the sample, just under 90% were seen once. This sample comprised peripheral blood, obtained on day 0 of AZD1222 vaccination. The source of these receptors is an adult in good health.

This clone was seen only once. The chain carries TRBV19 and TRBJ1-2; 8 nucleotides agree with TRBD1. The CDR3 has 15 amino acids. Trimming at V came to 1 base and at J to 0 bases, leaving 1 base not matched to a gene. Germline V gene data show CDR1 as LNHDA and CDR2 as SQIVND (reference sequence). CDR3 sequence (DNA): TGTGCCAGTAGTATAGCAGGGGGCACTAACTATGGCTACACCTTC. Translation gives CASSIAGGTNYGYTF.

The rearrangement joins TRBV27 to TRBJ2-3; possible D gene TRBD2, 5 bases. Between the trimmed V and J ends, which lost 8 bases and 3 bases, there was a span of 18 bases. The CDR3 loop spans 15 amino acids. CDR1 MNHEY and CDR2 SMNVEV come from the germline V gene (reference sequence). The CDR3 protein is CASLSTRVRTDTQYF. The CDR3 DNA follows: TGTGCCAGCCTATCAACTAGAGTGAGAACAGATACGCAGTATTTT.

The chain carries TRBV15 and TRBJ2-7; D call uncertain. V lost 3 bases, J lost 2 bases, and 17 bases lay in between. The CDR3 consists of 16 residues. Germline values: CDR1 LNHNV, CDR2 YYDKDF (reference sequence). This CDR3 reads CATSRAKGTPPYEQYF. Here the CDR3 DNA reads TGTGCCACCAGCAGGGCTAAAGGAACTCCCCCCTACGAGCAGTACTTC.

This chain connects TRBV5-1 to TRBJ2-2; no definite D call. V lost 1 base and J lost 1, with 5 bases in between. CDR1 and CDR2 from the germline V gene are SGHRS and YFSETQ. The CDR3 has 14 amino acids. CDR3 in amino acids: CASSLTRNTGELFF. The CDR3 bases are TGCGCCAGCAGCTTGACTCGGAACACCGGGGAGCTGTTTTTT.

V usage is TRBV7-8 and J usage is TRBJ1-1, with D unresolved. V was shortened by 6 bases and J by 0 bases, with 11 bases between the two germline ends. Germline values: CDR1 SGHVS, CDR2 FQNEAQ. There are 14 residues in the CDR3. Here the CDR3 reads CASSSERMNTEAFF. CDR3 nucleotide sequence: TGTGCCAGCAGTTCAGAGCGGATGAACACTGAAGCTTTCTTT.

This chain uses TRBV6-4 with TRBJ1-2; D is ambiguous. Trimming stripped 0 bases from V and 7 bases from J, with 15 bases between. The V gene's germline CDR1 is MRHNA and CDR2 SNTAGT. The CDR3 contains 15 residues. In DNA, the CDR3 is TGTGCCAGCAGTGACTCATCAGTGAGTAGAGCTGGCTACACCTTC. Translation: CASSDSSVSRAGYTF.

This chain joins TRBV18 and TRBJ2-7; D might be TRBD1 or TRBD2, each matching 5 bases. CDR3 length equals 14 residues. The V end was cut by 3 bases, the J end by 5 bases, with 14 bases between. Germline V CDR1 and CDR2: KGHSH, LQKENI. CDR3 nucleotide sequence: TGTGCCAGCTCACCTTCGGACAACGGGAACGAGCAGTACTTC. Protein: CASSPSDNGNEQYF.

As for this clone: The sample contains more than one DNA sequence encoding this CDR3. The V and J genes are TRBV10-2 and TRBJ1-1; 8 nucleotides line up with TRBD1. This CDR3 spans 13 amino acids. Germline V lookup: CDR1 WSHSY, CDR2 SAAADI. V trimming: 3 bases; J trimming: 5 bases; junction bases outside the gene matches: 2. DNA of the CDR3: TGCGCCAGCAGTGAACAGGGGGAAACTGAAGCTTTCTTT. This encodes CASSEQGETEAFF.

The genes are TRBV19 and TRBJ1-1, with D maybe TRBD1 (5 bases). Trimming shortened V by 5 bases and J by 0 bases, and 7 bases separated the two germline ends. The V gene's germline CDR1 is LNHDA and CDR2 SQIVND (reference sequence). The CDR3 covers 13 residues. The CDR3 here is CASSYRLNTEAFF. DNA for the CDR3: TGTGCCAGTAGTTACAGGTTGAACACTGAAGCTTTCTTT.

The CDR3 nucleotides are TGTGCCAGCAGCTTAGAGGTGAACACTGAAGCTTTCTTT. Translating it yields CASSLEVNTEAFF. The chain joins TRBV7-6 to TRBJ1-1; the D is unclear. The CDR3 length is 13 residues. Trimming took off 1 base at V and 0 bases at J, with 3 bases between the two ends. Germline assignment: CDR1 SGHVS and CDR2 FNYEAQ.

The rearrangement links TRBV3-1 (or the pseudogene TRBV3-2) to TRBJ1-2, with a tentative D call TRBD1 (6 bases). Trimming removed 4 bases at V and 6 bases at J, with 21 bases between. This CDR3 spans 16 amino acids. Germline V gives CDR1 LGHDT, CDR2 YNNKEL (reference sequence). CDR3: CASSLQGGLKKDGYTF. In DNA form, the CDR3 reads TGTGCCAGCAGCCTCCAAGGGGGGCTAAAAAAGGATGGCTACACCTTC.

V usage is TRBV10-1 and J usage is TRBJ1-6, with D possibly matching TRBD1 (6 bases). The CDR3 has 20 amino acids. Germline CDR1 is WNHNN and CDR2 is SYGVQD (reference sequence). V was trimmed by 2 bases and J by 0 bases, leaving 20 bases between them. The CDR3, as DNA: TGCGCCAGCAGTGAGGTGACAGGAGGGAGCGAGAGCTCCTATAATTCACCCCTCCACTTT. It translates to CASSEVTGGSESSYNSPLHF.